A selection of T cell receptor beta chains follows, all from one sample in a study of human T cells and chemical hapten exposure. One entry per CDR3 protein results from TCRdb running MiXCR on the RACE reads. The table shows about 140,000 distinct CDR3 sequences, with 12% occurring only once. Sequenced here: whole blood, sampled in connection with sensitization to the hapten diphenylcyclopropenone (DPC). These receptors were taken from a woman in her fifties or sixties with alopecia areata. Some clones in this sample may be carry-over from other donors' samples. The CDR3 runs from the conserved cysteine through the conserved F or W. A D gene is named only where the DNA matches it firmly. The size entry is marked missing in some rows and otherwise reads once, few, many or a size class.

size | D | J | V | CDR3 | DNA
many | NA | TRBJ2-1 | TRBV6-2/TRBV6-3 | CASSFHSRSSYNEQFF | TGTGCCAGCAGTTTCCATAGCCGGAGCTCCTACAATGAGCAGTTCTTC
many | TRBD2 | TRBJ2-1 | TRBV27 | CASLPRLAVSSYNEQFF | TGTGCCAGCCTTCCAAGACTAGCGGTCAGCTCCTACAATGAGCAGTTCTTC
few | NA | TRBJ2-7 | TRBV29-1 | CSVERGGNEQYF | TGCAGCGTCGAGAGAGGCGGGAACGAGCAGTACTTC
NA | NA | TRBJ2-5 | TRBV6-2/TRBV6-3 | CASSYGLRATEETQYF | TGTGCCAGCAGTTACGGGTTAAGGGCGACTGAAGAGACCCAGTACTTC
NA | TRBD2 | TRBJ2-5 | TRBV11-3 | CASSLGLAGGETQYF | TGTGCCAGCAGCTTAGGGCTAGCGGGAGGAGAGACCCAGTACTTC
few | TRBD1 | TRBJ2-2 | TRBV5-6 | CASSDQGQGVTGELFF | TGTGCCAGCAGTGACCAGGGACAGGGGGTCACCGGGGAGCTGTTTTTT
few | NA | TRBJ2-3 | TRBV5-1 | CASSELADTQYF | TGCGCCAGCAGCGAGCTAGCGGATACGCAGTATTTT
NA | TRBD2 | TRBJ2-5 | TRBV19 | CASSREEGLEKTQYF | TGTGCCAGTAGCCGCGAAGAGGGACTAGAGAAGACCCAGTACTTC
many | NA | TRBJ1-1 | TRBV29-1 | CSVEEGEAFF | TGCAGCGTTGAAGAGGGTGAAGCTTTCTTT
NA | NA | TRBJ1-6 | TRBV2 | CASSLSPGSNSPLHF | TGTGCCAGCAGTCTCTCACCGGGATCTAATTCACCCCTCCACTTT
few | NA | TRBJ1-1 | TRBV6-6 | CASAPRGLAEAFF | TGTGCCAGCGCTCCACGGGGCTTAGCTGAAGCTTTCTTT
NA | TRBD2 | TRBJ2-3 | TRBV10-3 | CAITGGEADTQYF | TGTGCCATCACGGGAGGGGAGGCAGATACGCAGTATTTT
few | NA | TRBJ2-7 | TRBV29-1 | CSVELARTAYEQYF | TGCAGCGTTGAACTAGCGAGGACCGCCTACGAGCAGTACTTC
many | TRBD2 | TRBJ2-5 | TRBV7-3 | CASSFLAGAEETQYF | TGTGCCAGCAGCTTCTTAGCGGGAGCTGAAGAGACCCAGTACTTC
many | NA | TRBJ2-5 | TRBV18 | CASSLGQGQETQYF | TGTGCCAGCTCACTGGGCCAAGGACAAGAGACCCAGTACTTC
few | TRBD1 | TRBJ2-7 | TRBV28 | CASSAGTGAYEQYF | TGTGCCAGCAGTGCGGGGACAGGTGCCTACGAGCAGTACTTC
few | TRBD1 | TRBJ1-2 | TRBV20-1 | CSASEVRGYGYTF | TGCAGTGCTAGTGAGGTCAGGGGGTATGGCTACACCTTC
few | NA | TRBJ1-4 | TRBV20-1 | CSALAPLALQTFF | TGCAGTGCTCTCGCCCCTTTGGCCCTCCAAACGTTTTTT
many | NA | TRBJ1-5 | TRBV6-6 | CASGTLNQPQHF | TGTGCCAGCGGAACCTTGAATCAGCCCCAGCATTTT
many | TRBD1 | TRBJ2-7 | TRBV19 | CASSARQGLDEQYF | TGTGCCAGTAGTGCCCGACAGGGTTTGGACGAGCAGTACTTC
NA | NA | TRBJ2-1 | TRBV7-6 | CASSLASPYNEQFF | TGTGCCAGCAGCTTAGCTAGCCCGTACAATGAGCAGTTCTTC
few | NA | TRBJ2-2 | TRBV9 | CASSVRGPGELFF | TGTGCCAGCAGCGTTCGGGGGCCCGGGGAGCTGTTTTTT
NA | NA | TRBJ1-5 | TRBV20-1 | CSASSPGEGQPQHF | TGCAGTGCTTCAAGCCCAGGTGAAGGGCAGCCCCAGCATTTT
few | TRBD2 | TRBJ2-2 | TRBV12-3/TRBV12-4 | CASSLASGTSGRAAGELFF | TGTGCCAGCAGTCTAGCCTCCGGGACTAGCGGGAGGGCCGCTGGGGAGCTGTTTTTT
few | NA | TRBJ2-1 | TRBV5-1 | CASSLYRMAHNEQFF | TGCGCCAGCAGCTTGTACAGGATGGCCCACAATGAGCAGTTCTTC
NA | NA | TRBJ2-1 | TRBV10-3 | CAISGPGTLYNEQFF | TGTGCCATCAGTGGCCCCGGGACTCTATACAATGAGCAGTTCTTC
many | NA | TRBJ2-7 | TRBV6-2/TRBV6-3 | CASRGGSSYEQYF | TGTGCCAGCCGAGGCGGAAGCTCCTACGAGCAGTACTTC
many | NA | TRBJ2-3 | TRBV20-1 | CSVRGASTDTQYF | TGCAGTGTACGCGGTGCTAGCACAGATACGCAGTATTTT
NA | NA | TRBJ1-1 | TRBV7-9 | CASSFQENTEAFF | TGTGCCAGCAGCTTCCAGGAGAACACTGAAGCTTTCTTT
few | NA | TRBJ2-7 | TRBV5-1 | CASSSVGGRITNEQYF | TGCGCCAGCAGCTCTGTAGGGGGGCGGATTACTAACGAGCAGTACTTC
few | TRBD2 | TRBJ2-1 | TRBV3-1 | CASSQRVAGTNEQFF | TGTGCCAGCAGCCAGAGAGTAGCGGGCACCAATGAGCAGTTCTTC
NA | NA | TRBJ1-6 | TRBV20-1 | CSARVTGNGNSPLHF | TGCAGTGCTAGAGTCACAGGGAATGGCAATTCACCCCTCCACTTT
NA | NA | TRBJ1-5 | TRBV28 | CASTPGGGRGQPQHF | TGTGCCAGCACCCCGGGGGGGGGAAGGGGTCAGCCCCAGCATTTT
many | TRBD1 | TRBJ2-4 | TRBV3-1 | CASSRGQGINIQYF | TGTGCCAGCAGCCGGGGACAGGGAATAAACATTCAGTACTTC
many | TRBD1 | TRBJ1-3 | TRBV6-5 | CASSYSGQGASGNTIYF | TGTGCCAGCAGTTACTCGGGACAGGGGGCAAGTGGAAACACCATATATTTT
NA | TRBD2 | TRBJ2-7 | TRBV20-1 | CSAFSGRSAGDEQYF | TGCAGTGCTTTCAGCGGGAGGTCCGCCGGGGACGAGCAGTACTTC
many | TRBD1 | TRBJ1-5 | TRBV12-3/TRBV12-4 | CASSPATGSKQPQHF | TGTGCCAGCAGCCCTGCGACAGGGTCGAAACAGCCCCAGCATTTT
few | TRBD1 | TRBJ2-2 | TRBV29-1 | CSVGQGVSGELFF | TGCAGCGTGGGACAGGGGGTTTCTGGGGAGCTGTTTTTT
NA | TRBD1 | TRBJ1-4 | TRBV20-1 | CSARESVGQANEKLFF | TGCAGTGCTAGAGAGTCGGTAGGACAGGCTAATGAAAAACTGTTTTTT
few | TRBD1 | TRBJ1-3 | TRBV4-3 | CASSQGTGGASTGNTIYF | TGCGCCAGCAGCCAAGGGACAGGGGGCGCGAGCACTGGAAACACCATATATTTT